Listed below are T cell receptor beta chains from one sample, sequenced in a study of cytomegalovirus exposure and HLA in healthy donors. Repertoires were generated with immunoSEQ multiplex PCR, while TCRdb's copy carries only in-frame clones and drops some. In the table there are tens of thousands of clones, 65% to 75% of which are singletons. The specimen sequenced was PBMCs. The receptors derive from a middle-aged man in good health and CMV-seropositive. Both conserved end residues are part of each CDR3. A D gene is named only where the DNA matches it firmly. The size entry is marked missing in some rows and otherwise reads once, few, many or a size class.

J gene,D gene,clone size,CDR3 length,V gene,CDR3 protein,CDR3 DNA
TRBJ2-7,NA,NA,13,TRBV5-5,CASIGDLTYEQYF,TGTGCCAGCATTGGGGACTTAACCTACGAGCAGTACTTC
TRBJ2-6,TRBD1,few,16,TRBV30,CAWRRGRISGANVLTF,TGTGCCTGGAGAAGGGGGCGTATCTCTGGGGCCAACGTCCTGACTTTC
TRBJ1-1,NA,NA,15,TRBV19,CASSIGGNGNTEAFF,TGTGCCAGTAGTATTGGGGGGAACGGAAACACTGAAGCTTTCTTT
TRBJ1-5,NA,NA,15,TRBV6-6,CASSPQGLSNQPQHF,TGTGCCAGCAGTCCCCAGGGTCTTAGCAATCAGCCCCAGCATTTT
TRBJ2-7,TRBD2,NA,18,TRBV7-2,CASSLVVTSGPSSYEQYF,TGTGCCAGCAGCTTAGTTGTTACTAGCGGCCCCAGCTCCTACGAGCAGTACTTC
TRBJ1-5,TRBD1,NA,16,TRBV15,CATSRPGQGDNQPQHF,TGTGCCACCAGCAGGCCCGGACAGGGCGACAATCAGCCCCAGCATTTT
TRBJ1-1,NA,NA,15,TRBV7-2,CASSSPGAGYTEAFF,TGTGCCAGCAGCTCCCCCGGGGCGGGATACACTGAAGCTTTCTTT
TRBJ2-3,NA,NA,14,TRBV27,CASGRWPHTDTQYF,TGTGCCAGCGGCAGGTGGCCACACACAGATACGCAGTATTTT
TRBJ2-7,NA,NA,15,TRBV7-9,CASGVRGGAFDEQYF,TGTGCCAGCGGGGTTAGAGGGGGGGCCTTCGACGAGCAGTACTTC
TRBJ2-7,NA,NA,13,TRBV7-3,CASSLNGAYEQYF,TGTGCCAGCAGCTTAAACGGGGCCTACGAGCAGTACTTC
TRBJ2-3,NA,NA,16,TRBV4-3,CASSQDWGPAADTQYF,TGCGCCAGCAGCCAAGATTGGGGGCCAGCCGCAGATACGCAGTATTTT
TRBJ1-1,NA,NA,11,TRBV6-5,CASSIPTEAFF,TGTGCCAGCAGCATCCCAACTGAAGCTTTCTTT
TRBJ1-2,TRBD1,once,15,TRBV6-1,CASSGQGVVNYGYTF,TGTGCCAGCAGCGGACAGGGGGTGGTTAACTATGGCTACACCTTC
TRBJ2-2,NA,NA,14,TRBV25-1,CASKSDRVHGELFF,TGTGCCAGCAAATCGGACAGAGTCCACGGGGAGCTGTTTTTT
TRBJ2-7,NA,NA,15,TRBV30,CAWSVRLAYSYEQYF,TGTGCCTGGAGTGTACGCCTAGCCTACTCCTACGAGCAGTACTTC
TRBJ1-4,NA,NA,16,TRBV6-6,CASSYSIRRGREKLFF,TGTGCCAGCAGTTACTCGATCAGGAGGGGTAGAGAAAAACTGTTTTTT
TRBJ1-5,NA,NA,16,TRBV6-8,CASSYPMKYSNQPQHF,TGTGCCAGCAGTTACCCTATGAAATATAGCAATCAGCCCCAGCATTTT